Each of the 20 T cell receptor beta chains below was sequenced from the same sample in a study of shared clonotypes between healthy human individuals. This table comes from immunoSEQ multiplex PCR, and its TCRdb copy is limited to in-frame clones, with some not included. Of about 1,800,000 clones detected, about 95% appear once; the ten largest clones hold approximately 1.2%. Naive CD8 cells comprised CD45RO-negative, CCR7-positively selected cells, excluding terminally differentiated effector memory CD45RA+ cells. Material: naive CD8+ T cells sorted from blood. These receptors originate from a man aged 18 to 30 in good health.

V is TRBV27 and J is TRBJ2-7, with 13 bases lining up with TRBD2. After removal of 4 bases from V and 2 bases from J, the junction contained 8 bases not matched to a gene. This CDR3 is built from 17 residues. Germline loops: CDR1 MNHEY, CDR2 SMNVEV (reference sequence). The CDR3 sequence: CASSSLRTSGGTYEQYF. In DNA form, the CDR3 reads TGTGCCAGCAGTTCCCTACGGACTAGCGGGGGCACCTACGAGCAGTACTTC.

The chain carries TRBV27 and TRBJ2-1, with a weak D call TRBD2 (7 bases). The V end was cut by 1 base, the J end by 8 bases, with 15 bases between. The CDR3 sequence is 15 residues long. Germline CDR1 and CDR2: MNHEY and SMNVEV (reference sequence). Written as DNA, the CDR3 is TGTGCCAGCAGTTTATGGGGGGGGGCTTCCCATGAGCAGTTCTTC. Protein sequence: CASSLWGGASHEQFF.

The rearrangement joins TRBV6-5 to TRBJ1-1, with a possible D match to TRBD1 (5 bases). The CDR3 has 13 amino acids. The V end lost 2 bases, the J end lost 7 bases, and 11 bases lay between the germline ends. CDR1 and CDR2 from the germline V gene are MNHEY and SVGAGI. In DNA form, the CDR3 reads TGTGCCAGCAGTTACAGAGGGGTTGGTGAAGCTTTCTTT. This sequence encodes CASSYRGVGEAFF.

This clone was detected only once. This rearrangement joins TRBV6-5 to TRBJ1-2, with a weak D call TRBD1 (5 bases). Per the germline V gene, CDR1 is MNHEY and CDR2 is SVGAGI. The CDR3 contains 14 residues. V was pared by 0 bases and J by 11 bases, with 16 bases between. The CDR3 DNA reads as TGTGCCAGCAGTTACTCGGAGGGGAACGGTGGATACACCTTC. As protein: CASSYSEGNGGYTF.

The chain couples TRBV6-5 to TRBJ1-1; TRBD1 is a possible D gene (5 bases). The CDR3 consists of 14 residues. Looked up from germline, CDR1 is MNHEY and CDR2 is SVGAGI. Between the trimmed V and J ends, which lost 5 bases and 1 base, there was a span of 11 bases. CDR3 region: CASSVQGPNTEAFF. The DNA of the CDR3 is TGTGCCAGCAGTGTCCAGGGTCCGAACACTGAAGCTTTCTTT.

CDR3 DNA sequence: TGTGCCAGCAGCTTAGCCTACTTCGACACACAAGAGCAGTTCTTC. Amino acid sequence: CASSLAYFDTQEQFF. V usage is TRBV13 and J usage is TRBJ2-1; D is unresolved. V was pared by 1 base and J by 10 bases, with 17 bases between. The CDR3 length is 15 residues. CDR1 is PRHDT and CDR2 is FYEKMQ in the germline V gene (reference sequence).

The CDR3 nucleotides read TGTGCCAGCAGTCCCGGGGGGGGAACTGAAGCTTTCTTT. This sequence encodes CASSPGGGTEAFF. The chain uses TRBV6-5 and TRBJ1-1; D is possibly TRBD1 (5 bases). Germline CDR1 MNHEY, CDR2 SVGAGI. This CDR3 region has 13 residues. V was trimmed by 5 bases and J by 5 bases, leaving 12 bases between them.

The V and J genes are TRBV5-6 and TRBJ2-1, with 8 positions matching TRBD2. Germline CDR1 reads SGHDT; CDR2 reads YYEEEE. CDR3 length: 17 residues. The V segment lost 0 bases and the J segment 4 bases; nucleotides outside the gene matches: 9. The chain's CDR3 is CASSLAIAGGEYNEQFF. CDR3 nucleotide sequence: TGTGCCAGCAGCTTGGCCATCGCGGGGGGAGAATACAATGAGCAGTTCTTC. The whole variable domain, filled in from reference TRBV5-6 and TRBJ2-1, reads DAGVTQSPTHLIKTRGQQVTLRCSPKSGHDTVSWYQQALGQGPQFIFQYYEEEERQRGNFPDRFSGHQFPNYSSELNVNALLLGDSALYLCASSLAIAGGEYNEQFFGPGTRLTVL.

V is TRBV5-4 and J is TRBJ2-7; unclear D gene. Germline V CDR1 and CDR2: SGHNT, YYREEE (reference sequence). Trimming removed 3 bases at V and 3 bases at J, with 10 bases between. The CDR3 spans 13 residues. CDR3 sequence reads: CASSSSKLYEQYF. DNA of the CDR3: TGTGCCAGCAGCTCGTCGAAACTCTACGAGCAGTACTTC.

The chain combines TRBV23-1 with TRBJ2-7; 11 bases agree with TRBD2. TRBV23-1 is placed among ORFs of uncertain function. This CDR3 spans 17 amino acids. Losses at the gene ends were 7 bases for V and 2 bases for J; bases not matched to a gene: 13. The CDR3 DNA reads as TGCGCCAGCACCCTAGCGGGAGGAACCATCAGTCCCTACGAGCAGTACTTC. Protein sequence: CASTLAGGTISPYEQYF.

This clone was seen once. J is TRBJ2-4 and V is TRBV5-1, with 7 bases aligning to TRBD1. CDR1 and CDR2 (germline): SGHRS, YFSETQ. The CDR3 extends over 14 amino acids. The V segment lost 0 bases and the J segment 9 bases; nucleotides outside the gene matches: 6. For the CDR3, the DNA is TGCGCCAGCAGCTTGGACAGGGGTGAGAGCATTCAGTACTTC. Encoded protein: CASSLDRGESIQYF.

V usage is TRBV6-4 and J usage is TRBJ2-2; TRBD1 matches at 8 bases. Unmatched junction bases numbered 17, after V lost 7 bases and J lost 4 bases. This CDR3 has 18 residues. From germline, CDR1 is MRHNA and CDR2 SNTAGT. DNA for the CDR3: TGTGCCAGCATCCTTTGGGCAGGGGGCCGGGGAGGCACCGGGGAGCTGTTTTTT. It yields the protein CASILWAGGRGGTGELFF.

The CDR3 protein is CASSLAGGSNQPQHF. In DNA, the CDR3 is TGTGCCAGCAGCTTAGCAGGGGGAAGCAATCAGCCCCAGCATTTT. The V gene is TRBV7-8, the J gene TRBJ1-5, with D perhaps matching TRBD1 (6 bases). From germline, CDR1 is SGHVS and CDR2 FQNEAQ. The V end was cut by 0 bases, the J end by 1 base, with 7 bases between. There are 15 residues in the CDR3.

The chain combines TRBV28 with TRBJ1-2, with 10 bases that match TRBD1. J gave up 4 bases and V 4 bases, and 3 bases lay outside the gene matches. CDR1 is MDHEN and CDR2 is SYDVKM in the germline V gene. The length of the CDR3 is 14 residues. The CDR3 DNA sequence: TGTGCCAGCAGTTCGACAGGGGGCGGCTATGGCTACACCTTC. This encodes CASSSTGGGYGYTF.

V usage is TRBV5-1 and J usage is TRBJ2-1; 8 bases are a match to TRBD1. The germline V gene encodes CDR1 SGHRS and CDR2 YFSETQ. This CDR3 region has 14 residues. V shed 4 bases and J 6 bases; nucleotides not matched to a gene: 6. For the CDR3, the DNA is TGCGCCAGCAGCCCGACAGGGGTATTCAATGAGCAGTTCTTC. This codes for CASSPTGVFNEQFF.

The rearrangement joins TRBV19 to TRBJ1-1, with D unresolved. The CDR3 covers 12 residues. Germline CDR1 is LNHDA and CDR2 is SQIVND (reference sequence). Trimming pared 2 bases from V and 7 bases from J, leaving 8 bases between. CDR3 nucleotides: TGTGCCAGTAGTATACTAGAGAGTGAAGCTTTCTTT. This encodes CASSILESEAFF. The complete variable domain, with remaining parts taken from reference TRBV19 and TRBJ1-1, reads DGGITQSPKYLFRKEGQNVTLSCEQNLNHDAMYWYRQDPGQGLRLIYYSQIVNDFQKGDIAEGYSVSREKKESFPLTVTSAQKNPTAFYLCASSILESEAFFGQGTRLTVV.

The rearrangement links TRBV5-1 to TRBJ2-3; 8 nucleotides agree with TRBD2. CDR3 length equals 16 residues. V shed 2 bases, J shed 2 bases, and the junction held 7 bases outside the gene matches. The V gene's germline CDR1 is SGHRS and CDR2 YFSETQ. CDR3 DNA: TGCGCCAGCAGCTTCCGAATGACTAGCGCCACAGATACGCAGTATTTT. Translated: CASSFRMTSATDTQYF.

The V gene is TRBV18, the J gene TRBJ1-5; tentatively, D is TRBD1 (6 bases). CDR1 KGHSH and CDR2 LQKENI come from the germline V gene. There are 15 residues in the CDR3. Trimming left V 6 bases short and J 4 bases short, with 16 bases between. The DNA of the CDR3 is TGTGCCAGCTCCCCCGGGGGGCTCGAGAATCAGCCCCAGCATTTT. It encodes CASSPGGLENQPQHF. Supplemented by reference TRBV18 and TRBJ1-5, the full variable domain reads NAGVMQNPRHLVRRRGQEARLRCSPMKGHSHVYWYRQLPEEGLKFMVYLQKENIIDESGMPKERFSAEFPKEGPSILRIQQVVRGDSAAYFCASSPGGLENQPQHFGDGTRLSIL.

V and J are TRBV5-6 and TRBJ2-1; D ambiguous. The V and J ends lost 2 bases and 1 base respectively, with 7 bases between them. The CDR3 consists of 14 residues. CDR1 and CDR2 (germline): SGHDT, YYEEEE. This CDR3 reads CASSFRDSYNEQFF. The CDR3 DNA follows: TGTGCCAGCAGCTTTAGGGATTCCTACAATGAGCAGTTCTTC.

Only one count was recorded for this clone. This chain uses TRBV28 with TRBJ2-7; D is undetermined. CDR3 size: 13 residues. V lost 3 bases and J 4 bases, leaving 10 bases between the germline ends. Germline V lookup: CDR1 MDHEN, CDR2 SYDVKM. The CDR3 loop reads CASSFRMGYEQYF. The CDR3 DNA sequence: TGTGCCAGCAGTTTTAGGATGGGGTACGAGCAGTACTTC.